The following is a TCR beta chain sequence with its context. With 4 bases clipped from V and 4 bases from J, the junction kept 12 bases outside the gene matches. CDR1 and CDR2 (germline): SGHRS, YFSETQ. This CDR3 is 17 amino acids long. Next came a second PCR, run for about 6 to 11 cycles, which used a sample-barcoded 5' primer along with a J-beta primer mix. TCRdb reprocessed the 5' RACE reads with MiXCR, giving one entry per CDR3 protein. The sample shows approximately 1.5 million distinct CDR3 sequences, 35% to 45% of them seen only once. This record belongs to a study of blood T cells in healthy people across ages. The overall study: In model experiments, template switching was able to capture about one barcoded beta molecule for every two T cells that were present.

Healthy Caucasian individuals from Russia aged about 6 to 100 served as donors. Researchers isolated at least 6 million PBMCs per sample. The gene calls are TRBV5-1 and TRBJ2-2; 8 bases align to TRBD2. The source material was blood. The source is a woman between 18 and 30 years old in good health. The CDR3 DNA reads as TGCGCCAGCAGCCCCTCGAGGGGACTAGGGACCACCGGGGAGCTGTTTTTT. This sequence encodes CASSPSRGLGTTGELFF.